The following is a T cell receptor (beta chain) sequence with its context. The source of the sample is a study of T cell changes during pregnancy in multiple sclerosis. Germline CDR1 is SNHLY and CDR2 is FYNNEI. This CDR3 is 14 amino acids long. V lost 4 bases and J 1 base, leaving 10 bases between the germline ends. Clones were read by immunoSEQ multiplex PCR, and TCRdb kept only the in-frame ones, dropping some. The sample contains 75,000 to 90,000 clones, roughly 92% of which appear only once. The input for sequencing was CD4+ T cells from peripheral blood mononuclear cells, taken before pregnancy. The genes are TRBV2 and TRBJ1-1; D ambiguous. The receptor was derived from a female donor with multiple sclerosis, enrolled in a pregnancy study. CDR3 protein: CASSVLRSNTEAFF. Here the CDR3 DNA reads TGTGCCAGCAGTGTTCTGAGGTCGAACACTGAAGCTTTCTTT.